This T cell receptor beta chain was obtained from a study of CD8 T cells in ankylosing spondylitis. Trimming shortened V by 8 bases and J by 4 bases, and 15 bases separated the two germline ends. The CDR3 is 13 residues long. General observations from the study: Significant enrichment of disease-linked clones was reportedly seen in matched ankylosing spondylitis synovial fluid. There were earlier reports of some motif variants in reactive arthritis synovial fluid and blood.

This clonotype was counted only a few times. The antigen is unknown. Each CDR3 protein gets one entry after TCRdb re-called the 5' RACE reads with MiXCR. The sample includes 290,000 or so distinct CDR3 sequences, around 20% of them seen just once. This sequence originates from a female donor with ankylosing spondylitis or in good health (not recorded which). The chain uses TRBV12-3 or TRBV12-4 and TRBJ2-7; D is uncertain. Material for sequencing was blood, either unsorted or a sorted T cell fraction (not recorded which). Written as DNA, the CDR3 is TGTGCCAGCTGCGGCCGGCAGAAATACGAGCAGTACTTC. Translation gives CASCGRQKYEQYF.